The clone carrying this T cell receptor (beta chain) was picked up many times. Antigen unknown. This record belongs to a study of regulatory T cells in long-lasting Graves disease. Study summary: The study enrolled newly diagnosed Graves' patients on antithyroid drugs under 3 months. Findings and caveats of the study: Persistent disease favored TRBV28, TRBJ1-2 and TRBJ2-5.

Arm-PCR of CDR3 regions and iRepertoire HTBI primers were the basis on which TCR beta libraries were built. Original methodology: The study identified roughly 59 TRBV and some 15 TRBJ segments across samples. TCRdb called the multiplex PCR reads again in MiXCR, with one record for every CDR3 protein. TCRdb's processing, not the study's, gives the V and J calls here. The sample has hundreds of thousands of distinct CDR3 sequences; 15% to 19% are singletons. The CDR3 has 11 residues. Looked up from germline, CDR1 is GTSNPN and CDR2 is SVGIG (reference sequence). Trimming shortened V by 1 base and J by 5 bases, and 5 bases separated the two germline ends. As for time point: newly diagnosed GD, antithyroid drugs for less than 3 months. Making the TCR library involved RNA that had been extracted from PBMCs. Investigators report Graves' disease was diagnosed under American Thyroid Association guidelines.

The sequencing used peripheral blood mononuclear cells (PBMCs), collected at new diagnosis, from a patient treated with antithyroid drugs. The chain joins TRBV30 to TRBJ2-5; D uncertain. The sequence was obtained from a female donor with Graves disease. The CDR3 nucleotides read TGTGCCTGGAGTGAATCGGAGACCCAGTACTTC. Amino acid sequence: CAWSESETQYF.